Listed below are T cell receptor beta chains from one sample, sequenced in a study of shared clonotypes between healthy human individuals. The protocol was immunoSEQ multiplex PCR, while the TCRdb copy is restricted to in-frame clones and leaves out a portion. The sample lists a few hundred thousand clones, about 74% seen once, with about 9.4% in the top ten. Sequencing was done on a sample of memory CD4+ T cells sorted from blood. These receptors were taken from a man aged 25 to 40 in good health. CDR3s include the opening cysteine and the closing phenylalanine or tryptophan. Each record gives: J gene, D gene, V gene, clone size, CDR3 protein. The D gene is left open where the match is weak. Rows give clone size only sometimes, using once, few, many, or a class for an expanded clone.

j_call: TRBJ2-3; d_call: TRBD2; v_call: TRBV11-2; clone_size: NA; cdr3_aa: CASSSGLAGVADTQYF
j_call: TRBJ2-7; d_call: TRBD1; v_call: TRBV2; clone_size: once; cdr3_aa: CASRVTGTGDYEQYF
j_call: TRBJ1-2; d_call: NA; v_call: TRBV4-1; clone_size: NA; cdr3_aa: CASSQVGGGDLYGYTF
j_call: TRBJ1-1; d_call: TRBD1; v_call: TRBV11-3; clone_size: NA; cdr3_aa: CASSLGGGAVEAFF
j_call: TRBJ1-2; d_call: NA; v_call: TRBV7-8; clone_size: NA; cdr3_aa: CASSLTGGGYTF
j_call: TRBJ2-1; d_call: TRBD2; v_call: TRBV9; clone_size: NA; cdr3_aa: CASSVQGLAAYNEQFF
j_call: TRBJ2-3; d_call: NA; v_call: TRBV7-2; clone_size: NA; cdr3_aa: CASSLRMHEGDTQYF
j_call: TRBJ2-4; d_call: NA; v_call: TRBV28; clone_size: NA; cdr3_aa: CASSLWSILAKNIQYF
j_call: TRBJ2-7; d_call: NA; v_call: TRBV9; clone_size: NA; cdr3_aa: CASSVAGADYEQYF
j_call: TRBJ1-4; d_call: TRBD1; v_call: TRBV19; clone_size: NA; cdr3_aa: CASSTDRAGTNEKLFF
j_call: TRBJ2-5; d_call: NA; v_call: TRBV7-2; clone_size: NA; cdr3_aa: CASSYTGETQYF
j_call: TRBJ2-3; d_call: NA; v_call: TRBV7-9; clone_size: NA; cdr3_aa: CASSRGRGSDTQYF
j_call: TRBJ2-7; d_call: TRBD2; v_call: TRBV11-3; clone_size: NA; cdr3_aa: CASSLGEGYEQYF
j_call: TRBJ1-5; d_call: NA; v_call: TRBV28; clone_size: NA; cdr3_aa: CASSFLQGGHQPQHF
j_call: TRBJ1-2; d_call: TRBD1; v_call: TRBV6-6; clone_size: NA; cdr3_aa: CASRAIDRGDYGYTF
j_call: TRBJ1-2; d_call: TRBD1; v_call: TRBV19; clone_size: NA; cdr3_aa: CASSILARSDRGYGYTF
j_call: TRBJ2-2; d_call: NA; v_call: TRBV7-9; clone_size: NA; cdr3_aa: CASSSTGYTGELFF
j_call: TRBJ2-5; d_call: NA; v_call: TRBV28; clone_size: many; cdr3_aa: CASSNPRAAFQETQYF
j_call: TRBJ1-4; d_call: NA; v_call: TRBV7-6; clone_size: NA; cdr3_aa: CASSFRDGNEKLFF
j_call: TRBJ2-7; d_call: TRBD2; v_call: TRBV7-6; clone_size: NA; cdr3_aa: CASSSTSGRFNEQYF
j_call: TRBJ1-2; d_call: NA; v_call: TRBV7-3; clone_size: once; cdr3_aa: CASSTNRVGNYGYTF
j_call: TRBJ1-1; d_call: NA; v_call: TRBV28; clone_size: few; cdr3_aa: CASSLADTNTEAFF
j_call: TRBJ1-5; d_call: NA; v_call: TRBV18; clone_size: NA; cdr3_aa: CASSPSGGNQPQHF
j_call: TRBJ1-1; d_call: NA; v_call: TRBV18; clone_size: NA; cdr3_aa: CASYIGDGYTEAFF
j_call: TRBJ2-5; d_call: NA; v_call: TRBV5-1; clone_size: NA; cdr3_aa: CASSFGQEETQYF
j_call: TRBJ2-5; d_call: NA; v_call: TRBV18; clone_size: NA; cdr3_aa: CASSPNPQGIQETQYF
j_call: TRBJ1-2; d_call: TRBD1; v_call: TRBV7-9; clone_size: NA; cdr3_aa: CASCLGQGISCYGYTF
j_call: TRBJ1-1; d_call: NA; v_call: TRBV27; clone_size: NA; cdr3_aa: CASSLMRTNTEAFF
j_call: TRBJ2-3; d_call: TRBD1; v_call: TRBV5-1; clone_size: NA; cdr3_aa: CASTPPGGSTDTQYF
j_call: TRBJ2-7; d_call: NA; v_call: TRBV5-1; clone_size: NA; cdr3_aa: CASSPGSYEQYF
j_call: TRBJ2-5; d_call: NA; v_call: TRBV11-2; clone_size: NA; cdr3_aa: CASNSGTSQETQYF
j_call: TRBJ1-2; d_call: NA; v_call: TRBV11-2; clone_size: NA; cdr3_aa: CASSLGMGRGYTF
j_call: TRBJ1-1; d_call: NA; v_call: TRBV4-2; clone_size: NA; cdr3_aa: CASSPRVSNTEAFF
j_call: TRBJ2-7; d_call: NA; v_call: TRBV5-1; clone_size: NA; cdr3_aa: CASSLLGGDNYEQYF
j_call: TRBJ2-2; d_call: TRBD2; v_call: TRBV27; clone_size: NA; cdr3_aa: CASSRGGFWTSSSGELFF
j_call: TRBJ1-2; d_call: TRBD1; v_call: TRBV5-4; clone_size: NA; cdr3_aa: CASSLAGRTGQGDVSYTF
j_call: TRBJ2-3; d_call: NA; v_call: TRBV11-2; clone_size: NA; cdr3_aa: CASSPVVSNTQYF
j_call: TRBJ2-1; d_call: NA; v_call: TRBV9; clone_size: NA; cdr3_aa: CASSPMGLSIEQFF
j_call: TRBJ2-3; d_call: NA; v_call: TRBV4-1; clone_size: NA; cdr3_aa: CASSHSGTVGTDTQYF
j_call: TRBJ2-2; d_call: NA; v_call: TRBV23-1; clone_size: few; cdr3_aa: CASSQAGELFF
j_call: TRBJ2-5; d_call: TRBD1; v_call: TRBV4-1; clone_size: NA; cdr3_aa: CASSQPTGRETQYF
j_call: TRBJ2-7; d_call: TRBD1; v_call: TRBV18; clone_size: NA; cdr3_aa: CASSPSMRTGITYEQYF
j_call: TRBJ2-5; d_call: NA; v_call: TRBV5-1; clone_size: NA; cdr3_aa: CASSLDRARETQYF
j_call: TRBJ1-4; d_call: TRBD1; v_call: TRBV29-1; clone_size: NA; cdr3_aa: CSVAGTGNSGEKLFF
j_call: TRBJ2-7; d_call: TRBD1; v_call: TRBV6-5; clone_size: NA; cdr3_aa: CASSYRGTGMGEQYF
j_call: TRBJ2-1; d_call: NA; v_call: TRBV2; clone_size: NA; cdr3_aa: CASSLGSPNEQFF
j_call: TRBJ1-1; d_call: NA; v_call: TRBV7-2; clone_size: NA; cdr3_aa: CASSLFGREAFF
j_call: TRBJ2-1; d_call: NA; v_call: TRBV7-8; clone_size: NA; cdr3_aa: CASSLEEQIYNEQFF
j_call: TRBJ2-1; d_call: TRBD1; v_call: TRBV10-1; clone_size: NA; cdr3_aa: CASSETGGSTNEQFF
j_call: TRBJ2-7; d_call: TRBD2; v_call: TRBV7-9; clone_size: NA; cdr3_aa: CASSSSGLALQSPYEQYF
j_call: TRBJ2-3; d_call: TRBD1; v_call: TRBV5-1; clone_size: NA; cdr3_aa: CASSWVPGQGTPSSTDTQYF
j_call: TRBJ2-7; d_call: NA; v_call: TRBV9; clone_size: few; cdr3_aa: CASTPVGGCRSVEQYF
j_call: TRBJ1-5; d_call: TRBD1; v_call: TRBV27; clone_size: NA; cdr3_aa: CASSLDPGGRNQPQHF
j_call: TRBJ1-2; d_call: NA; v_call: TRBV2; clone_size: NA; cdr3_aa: CASSGDSYGYTF
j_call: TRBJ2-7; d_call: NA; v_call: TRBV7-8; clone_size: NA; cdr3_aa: CASSPARVVSYEQYF